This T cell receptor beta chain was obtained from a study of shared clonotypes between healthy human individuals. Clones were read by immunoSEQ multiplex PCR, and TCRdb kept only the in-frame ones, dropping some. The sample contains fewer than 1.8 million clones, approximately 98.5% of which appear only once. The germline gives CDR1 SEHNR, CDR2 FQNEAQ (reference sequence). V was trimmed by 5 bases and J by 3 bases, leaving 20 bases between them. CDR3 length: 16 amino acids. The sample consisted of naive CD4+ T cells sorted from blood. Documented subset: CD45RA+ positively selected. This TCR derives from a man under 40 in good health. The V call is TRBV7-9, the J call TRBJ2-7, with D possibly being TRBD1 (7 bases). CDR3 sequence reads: CASSGLLRDRHYEQYF. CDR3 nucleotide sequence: TGTGCCAGCAGCGGGCTATTGCGGGACAGACACTACGAGCAGTACTTC.